This entry lists 27 T cell receptor beta chains sequenced from one sample in a study of Ad26.COV2.S vaccination and SARS-CoV-2 variants. Profiling relied on immunoSEQ multiplex PCR, and the TCRdb table lists in-frame clones only, not all of them. The sample has hundreds of thousands of clones, around nine tenths seen once. Indicated treatment: 19 received Ad26.COV2.S at low or high dose, single or two shots; roughly five received placebo; per-sample allocation not given. Specimen acquisition occurred on day 63 following the initial vaccine or placebo injection. Material: peripheral blood, obtained in a trial of Ad26.COV2.S vaccine versus placebo. Receptors were obtained from a person aged 18 to 59 who received the Ad26.COV2.S COVID-19 vaccine or a placebo.

The chain employs TRBV6-6 and TRBJ2-3; 9 nucleotides agree with TRBD2. Germline CDR1 reads MNHNY; CDR2 reads SVGAGI (reference sequence). The CDR3 extends over 15 amino acids. V was pared by 1 base and J by 3 bases, with 2 bases of the junction left unmatched. CDR3 region: CASSYLRGGTDTQYF. The CDR3 DNA reads TGTGCCAGCAGTTACTTGCGGGGGGGGACAGATACGCAGTATTTT.

The chain links TRBV13 to TRBJ2-1; maybe TRBD2 (6 bases). Trimming cost V 5 bases and J 7 bases, with 12 bases left between them. This CDR3 contains 13 residues. Germline CDR1 and CDR2: PRHDT and FYEKMQ (reference sequence). The CDR3 protein is CASSTRLDNEQFF. The CDR3 coding sequence is TGTGCCAGCAGCACTCGACTAGATAATGAGCAGTTCTTC.

The V and J genes are TRBV27 and TRBJ2-7; D ambiguous. CDR1 MNHEY and CDR2 SMNVEV come from the germline V gene (reference sequence). This CDR3 spans 10 amino acids. V was trimmed by 5 bases and J by 4 bases, leaving 3 bases between them. CDR3 sequence reads: CASSIYEQYF. CDR3 bases: TGTGCCAGCAGTATATACGAGCAGTACTTC.

This rearrangement joins TRBV30 to TRBJ1-4; D is perhaps TRBD1 (5 bases). CDR1 and CDR2 from the germline V gene are GTSNPN and SVGIG (reference sequence). The ends were cut back, 1 base at V and 6 bases at J, with 12 bases in the middle. The CDR3 is 14 amino acids. The CDR3 DNA reads TGTGCCTGGAGTGCAGGGTATACAGATGAAAAACTGTTTTTT. It yields the protein CAWSAGYTDEKLFF.

This chain uses TRBV10-3 with TRBJ1-1; possibly TRBD1 for D (6 bases). The CDR3 is 17 amino acids. CDR1 is ENHRY, CDR2 SYGVKD, per germline. Trimming left V 10 bases short and J 1 base short, with 25 bases between. The CDR3 protein is CATVRASDRTSNTEAFF. CDR3 coding DNA: TGTGCCACCGTGAGGGCCTCGGACAGAACTTCGAACACTGAAGCTTTCTTT.

This clone was seen only a few times. The CDR3, as DNA: TGTGCCAGCAGCGCCGACAGGGGCTTGGATGGCTACACCTTC. Amino acids: CASSADRGLDGYTF. The rearrangement uses TRBV11-2 and TRBJ1-2; 8 bases match TRBD1. Trimming took 5 bases from V and 6 from J; bases not matched to a gene: 8. Germline CDR1 SGHAT, CDR2 FQNNGV. This CDR3 region has 14 residues.

CDR3 DNA: TGTGCCAGCTCACCCCAACTCGGGGGCCTCGGGAACACCGGGGAGCTGTTTTTT. Amino acids: CASSPQLGGLGNTGELFF. The chain recombines TRBV18 with TRBJ2-2; D is possibly TRBD1 or TRBD2 (6 bases each). The germline gives CDR1 KGHSH, CDR2 LQKENI. With 3 bases removed from V and 1 base from J, the gap between germline ends came to 18 bases. This CDR3 spans 18 amino acids.

The chain employs TRBV7-3 and TRBJ2-3; TRBD2 matches at 10 bases. Germline V gene sequence: CDR1 SGHTA, CDR2 FQGTGA. This CDR3 comprises 15 residues. V was pared by 2 bases and J by 6 bases, with 5 bases of the junction left unmatched. For the CDR3, the DNA is TGTGCCAGCAGCTTACAAGCGGGAGGGGTCGATACGCAGTATTTT. Its translation is CASSLQAGGVDTQYF.

The V and J genes are TRBV5-1 and TRBJ2-6; perhaps TRBD1 as D (6 bases). V lost 3 bases and J 0 bases, leaving 10 bases between the germline ends. The CDR3 length is 16 residues. The germline V gene has CDR1 SGHRS and CDR2 YFSETQ. This chain's CDR3 is CASSWDILSGANVLTF. For the CDR3, the DNA is TGCGCCAGCAGCTGGGACATTCTCTCTGGGGCCAACGTCCTGACTTTC.

The chain is built from TRBV6-4 and TRBJ1-2; the match to TRBD1 covers 8 bases. V was pared by 6 bases and J by 8 bases, with 14 bases of the junction left unmatched. This CDR3 spans 15 amino acids. Germline CDR1 reads MRHNA; CDR2 reads SNTAGT. The CDR3 nucleotides read TGTGCCAGCAGGAGCCAGACAGGGGCCGCCGGAGGCTACACCTTC. This sequence encodes CASRSQTGAAGGYTF.

The chain recombines TRBV6-5 with TRBJ2-7, with D maybe TRBD2 (5 bases). The germline gives CDR1 MNHEY, CDR2 SVGAGI. The CDR3 runs 14 residues. V lost 4 bases and J lost 6, with 16 bases in between. The CDR3 DNA reads TGTGCCAGCAGTTCCCAGGCAGGAGGAGTCGAGCAGTACTTC. Its protein is CASSSQAGGVEQYF.

This chain links TRBV11-2 with TRBJ1-3; D is undetermined. V was cut by 3 bases and J by 0 bases, with 9 bases left in between. Per the germline V gene, CDR1 is SGHAT and CDR2 is FQNNGV. The CDR3 spans 15 residues. CDR3 in DNA: TGTGCCAGCAGCTTGCACCGGATCTCTGGAAACACCATATATTTT. It specifies CASSLHRISGNTIYF.

The gene calls are TRBV5-6 and TRBJ2-5; 9 nucleotides line up with TRBD2. The V and J ends lost 7 bases and 1 base, in that order; junction bases with no gene match: 5. This CDR3 spans 14 amino acids. Germline CDR1 and CDR2: SGHDT and YYEEEE. The DNA of the CDR3 is TGTGCCAGCGCTGGGACTAGCTCCCAAGAGACCCAGTACTTC. It yields the protein CASAGTSSQETQYF.

V is TRBV7-2 and J is TRBJ1-4; the D gene is possibly TRBD1 (6 bases). CDR1 and CDR2 from the germline V gene are SGHTA and FQGNSA. CDR3 size: 14 residues. Trimming took off 5 bases at V and 8 bases at J, with 15 bases between the two ends. The CDR3 sequence: CASSPYRVGEKLFF. CDR3 DNA: TGTGCCAGCAGCCCGTACAGGGTGGGGGAAAAACTGTTTTTT.

CDR3 sequence: CASSSAGQGSFYEQYF. In DNA, the CDR3 is TGTGCCAGCAGCTCCGCCGGACAGGGCTCTTTCTACGAGCAGTACTTC. The chain recombines TRBV11-2 with TRBJ2-7, with 8 bases aligning to TRBD1. The CDR3 totals 16 residues. V lost 4 bases and J lost 3; bases outside the gene matches: 11. Germline loops: CDR1 SGHAT, CDR2 FQNNGV.

In its sample, this clone was seen once. This rearrangement joins TRBV4-1 to TRBJ2-4; D gene unclear. The CDR3 is 15 amino acids. Germline V gives CDR1 MGHRA, CDR2 YSYEKL. The ends were cut back, 4 bases at V and 1 base at J, with 11 bases in the middle. The CDR3 protein is CASSPRVLAKNIQYF. The CDR3 DNA is TGCGCCAGCAGCCCCCGGGTTCTCGCCAAAAACATTCAGTACTTC.

The chain joins TRBV5-1 to TRBJ2-7; TRBD2 is a possible D gene (6 bases). The CDR3 consists of 14 residues. Trimming took 3 bases from V and 5 from J, leaving 15 bases between them. The germline V gene encodes CDR1 SGHRS and CDR2 YFSETQ. CDR3 in amino acids: CASSWGTAQNEQYF. CDR3 nucleotides: TGCGCCAGCAGCTGGGGGACTGCCCAGAACGAGCAGTACTTC.

This chain connects TRBV30 to TRBJ2-2, with D hard to call. Trimming removed 4 bases at V and 0 bases at J, with 6 bases between. The CDR3 is made up of 13 amino acids. Germline values: CDR1 GTSNPN, CDR2 SVGIG (reference sequence). CDR3 DNA: TGTGCCTGGAAAGCGCCGAACACCGGGGAGCTGTTTTTT. Its protein is CAWKAPNTGELFF.

V gene TRBV7-9 combines with J gene TRBJ1-6; no reliable D call. The germline CDR1 and CDR2 sequences are SEHNR and FQNEAQ (reference sequence). The CDR3 sequence is 14 residues long. V lost 0 bases, J lost 7 bases, and 7 bases lay in between. The CDR3 DNA follows: TGTGCCAGCAGCTTAGCAGGGTTCAATTCACCCCTCCACTTT. Translating it yields CASSLAGFNSPLHF.

The chain links TRBV28 to TRBJ2-7; 8 nucleotides align to TRBD2. This CDR3 comprises 15 residues. V dropped 6 bases and J dropped 2; count of bases not matched to a gene: 9. Looked up from germline, CDR1 is MDHEN and CDR2 is SYDVKM. The CDR3 spells CASSTAGTSPYEQYF. CDR3 DNA sequence: TGTGCCAGCAGCACCGCCGGGACTAGTCCCTACGAGCAGTACTTC.

A few counts support this clone. The chain combines TRBV10-2 with TRBJ1-5; no firm D call. This CDR3 is 15 amino acids long. Germline V gene data show CDR1 as WSHSY and CDR2 as SAAADI. Trimming took off 5 bases at V and 3 bases at J, with 14 bases between the two ends. The CDR3: CASSPDGTFNQPQHF. As DNA, the CDR3 is TGCGCCAGCAGTCCGGACGGAACGTTCAATCAGCCCCAGCATTTT.

The chain couples TRBV7-2 to TRBJ1-6; 7 bases are shared with TRBD1. Germline V gene lookup returns CDR1 SGHTA and CDR2 FQGNSA. J lost 4 bases, V lost 5 bases, and 2 bases had no gene match. The length of the CDR3 is 14 residues. The CDR3 bases are TGTGCCAGCAGCCGGGGACAGTATAATTCACCCCTCCACTTT. Amino acid sequence: CASSRGQYNSPLHF.

V usage is TRBV19 and J usage is TRBJ1-1; D gene unclear. The CDR3 totals 14 residues. Per germline, CDR1 LNHDA and CDR2 SQIVND (reference sequence). The ends were cut back, 1 base at V and 0 bases at J, with 6 bases in the middle. CDR3 DNA sequence: TGTGCCAGTAGTATAGTGGGGATGAACACTGAAGCTTTCTTT. It specifies CASSIVGMNTEAFF.

This clone appeared a few times. This chain connects TRBV4-3 to TRBJ2-1, with 9 bases identical to TRBD1. The V segment lost 4 bases and the J segment 5 bases; nucleotides outside the gene matches: 3. There are 14 residues in the CDR3. Germline values: CDR1 LGHNA, CDR2 YSLEER. The CDR3 is CASSRRTGDNEQFF. CDR3 bases: TGCGCCAGCAGCCGCAGGACAGGGGACAATGAGCAGTTCTTC.

V gene TRBV9 combines with J gene TRBJ2-1, with TRBD2 identical over 7 bases. Germline values: CDR1 SGDLS, CDR2 YYNGEE. The CDR3 is 12 residues long. The V and J ends lost 7 bases and 2 bases, in that order; junction bases with no gene match: 0. CDR3 coding DNA: TGTGCCAGCGGGAGGGCCTACAATGAGCAGTTCTTC. It translates to CASGRAYNEQFF.

The chain recombines TRBV21-1 with TRBJ1-4; TRBD1 is taken as the D call from the table, unchecked against the DNA. TRBV21-1 is a recognized pseudogene. The CDR3 runs to 15 residues. Written as DNA, the CDR3 is TGTGCCAGCAGCAAAGTCGGGACAGGGCAGGAAAAACTGTTTTTT. Amino acids: CASSKVGTGQEKLFF.

The rearrangement links TRBV14 to TRBJ1-6, with 7 bases lining up with TRBD1. CDR3 size: 18 residues. Germline assignment: CDR1 SGHDN and CDR2 FVKESK. The V segment lost 6 bases and the J segment 6 bases; nucleotides outside the gene matches: 17. For the CDR3, the DNA is TGTGCCAGCAGTCTAATGAGAGGGGGCCGCAGGGGTAATTCACCCCTCCACTTT. This translates into CASSLMRGGRRGNSPLHF.